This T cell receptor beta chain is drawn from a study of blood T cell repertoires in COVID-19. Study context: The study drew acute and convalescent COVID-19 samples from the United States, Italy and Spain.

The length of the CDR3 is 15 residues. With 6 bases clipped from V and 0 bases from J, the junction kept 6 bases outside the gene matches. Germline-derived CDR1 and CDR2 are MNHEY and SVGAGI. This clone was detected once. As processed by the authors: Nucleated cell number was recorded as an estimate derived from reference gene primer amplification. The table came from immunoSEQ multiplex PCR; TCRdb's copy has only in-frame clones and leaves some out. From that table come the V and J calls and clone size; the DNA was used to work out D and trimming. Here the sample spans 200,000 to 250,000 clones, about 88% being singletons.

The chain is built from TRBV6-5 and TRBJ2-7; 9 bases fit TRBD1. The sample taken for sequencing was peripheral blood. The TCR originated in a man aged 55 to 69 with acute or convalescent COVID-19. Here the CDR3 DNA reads TGTGCCAGCAGCCTACAGGGGGCCCCCTCCTACGAGCAGTACTTC. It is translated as CASSLQGAPSYEQYF.